Each of the 29 T cell receptor beta chains below was sequenced from the same sample in a study of T cell clonality in common variable immunodeficiency. Their cognate antigens are unknown. Only in-frame clones appear in the TCRdb table, and some are missing; sequencing was by immunoSEQ multiplex PCR. The data show 40,000 or so clones, with none appearing a single time. Regarding the study as a whole: Common variable immunodeficiency TCR beta sequences reportedly had fewer deletions and N-nucleotide insertions.

Sequenced sample: peripheral blood mononuclear cells. These receptors were collected from a human donor with common variable immunodeficiency.

Of note for this clone: The CDR3 end falls 3 residues outside the read, so it is completed with the germline J gene. The chain couples TRBV6-4 to TRBJ1-6, with 7 positions matching TRBD1. Per germline, CDR1 MRHNA and CDR2 SNTAGT. The CDR3 sequence is 15 residues long. With 4 bases clipped from V and 7 bases from J, the junction kept 7 bases outside the gene matches. CDR3 DNA (partial): TGTGCCAGCAGTGTGGAGACAGGGACGAATTCACCC. Protein sequence: CASSVETGTNSP. The CDR3 reads in full as CASSVETGTNSPLHF.

This clone has more than one count but fewer than ten. Coverage ceases 3 residues before the CDR3 finishes, and the germline J gene fills in the end. The genes are TRBV18 and TRBJ2-5; TRBD1 matches at 9 bases. After removal of 2 bases from V and 5 bases from J, the junction contained 9 bases not matched to a gene. Germline CDR1 KGHSH, CDR2 LQKENI. There are 16 residues in the CDR3. The CDR3 region is CASSPDADRGWETQYF. The sequenced CDR3 bases are TGTGCCAGCTCACCAGATGCGGACAGGGGATGGGAGACC.

This clone was observed at least ten times. The CDR3 is cut off 3 residues early in the read; its end comes from the germline J gene. The chain recombines TRBV7-2 with TRBJ1-2; possible D gene TRBD1, 5 bases. Germline CDR1 is SGHTA and CDR2 is FQGNSA. This CDR3 is built from 15 residues. CDR3: CASSLAGAGTGSYTF. The CDR3 DNA, read in part, is TGTGCCAGCAGCTTAGCGGGCGCAGGCACAGGTAGC.

CDR3 sequence reads: CASSTPLAGRNSPLHF. The DNA read from the CDR3 is TGTGCCAGTAGTACCCCCCTGGCAGGGAGGAATTCACCC. This chain links TRBV19 with TRBJ1-6, with a weak D call TRBD1 (5 bases). The read is 3 residues too short to cover the CDR3 end, so that end is filled in from the germline J gene. The CDR3 contains 16 residues. Trimming took off 4 bases at V and 7 bases at J, with 17 bases between the two ends. Per the germline V gene, CDR1 is LNHDA and CDR2 is SQIVND (reference sequence).

In regard to this clone: The CDR3 end is not reached by the read, which stops 3 residues before it; the germline J gene fills it in. This chain connects TRBV2 to TRBJ2-7; 11 positions match TRBD2. From germline, CDR1 is SNHLY and CDR2 FYNNEI. The CDR3 contains 14 residues. V lost 4 bases to trimming and J lost 6 bases; unmatched junction nucleotides: 5. Partial CDR3 DNA: TGTGCCAGCAGTGTCCTGACTAGCGGGATCGAG. Protein: CASSVLTSGIE. The whole CDR3 protein reads CASSVLTSGIEQYF.

In this sample, this clone turned up a few times. The read halts 3 residues ahead of the CDR3 end, with the missing end drawn from the germline J gene. This chain uses TRBV19 with TRBJ1-2; D is perhaps TRBD1 (6 bases). The CDR3 covers 16 residues. The germline V and J ends were trimmed by 3 bases and 4 bases, with 18 bases remaining between them. Germline values: CDR1 LNHDA, CDR2 SQIVND (reference sequence). The CDR3: CASSIDGQTPGYGYTF. The DNA read from the CDR3 is TGTGCCAGTAGTATCGACGGACAGACCCCTGGCTATGGC.

This clone was seen repeatedly, ten times or more. The sequence runs out 3 residues before the end of the CDR3; the remainder is reconstructed from the germline J gene. V and J are TRBV14 and TRBJ2-1; 7 bases agree with TRBD1. Per germline, CDR1 SGHDN and CDR2 FVKESK. V was pared by 3 bases and J by 5 bases, with 7 bases of the junction left unmatched. The CDR3 runs 15 residues. This CDR3 is CASSQTGQPNNEQFF. Incomplete CDR3 DNA: TGTGCCAGCAGCCAGACGGGACAGCCTAACAATGAG.

Note on this clone: The CDR3 end lies 3 residues beyond the end of the read and is filled in from the germline J gene. The rearrangement joins TRBV18 to TRBJ2-1, with 8 positions matching TRBD1. Trimming at V came to 5 bases and at J to 8 bases, leaving 5 bases not matched to a gene. The CDR3 is 13 residues long. Germline assignment: CDR1 KGHSH and CDR2 LQKENI. The CDR3 DNA, read in part, is TGTGCCAGCTCAGAGGACAGGGTCTATGAG. This translates into CASSEDRVYE. The CDR3 reads in full as CASSEDRVYEQFF. Supplemented by reference TRBV18 and TRBJ2-1, the full variable domain reads NAGVMQNPRHLVRRRGQEARLRCSPMKGHSHVYWYRQLPEEGLKFMVYLQKENIIDESGMPKERFSAEFPKEGPSILRIQQVVRGDSAAYFCASSEDRVYEQFFGPGTRLTVL.

CDR3 amino acids: CASSIELAVRSDTQYF. The sequenced CDR3 bases are TGTGCCAGTAGTATAGAACTAGCGGTAAGGTCGGATACG. This chain uses TRBV19 with TRBJ2-3, with TRBD2 identical over 8 bases. The observed sequence ends 3 residues before the CDR3 terminus, with the missing tail filled in from the germline J gene. Germline V gives CDR1 LNHDA, CDR2 SQIVND (reference sequence). The CDR3 totals 16 residues. J lost 6 bases, V lost 0 bases, and 8 bases had no gene match.

This clone was recorded many times. From the germline J gene comes the end of the CDR3, since the read stops 3 residues before it. The chain combines TRBV2 with TRBJ1-1; TRBD1 is a possible D gene (6 bases). This CDR3 has 12 amino acids. CDR1 and CDR2 (germline): SNHLY, FYNNEI. CDR3 bases read: TGTGCCAGCAGTGAAGGAGGGACAGAA. Protein: CASSEGGTE. The full CDR3 protein is CASSEGGTEAFF.

This clone showed up many times. Read sequence stops 3 residues before the CDR3 end, and the germline J gene provides the missing end. The chain couples TRBV24-1 to TRBJ2-3; 11 bases fit TRBD2. Trimming took 3 bases from V and 4 from J; bases not matched to a gene: 5. CDR3 length: 16 amino acids. Germline V gene lookup returns CDR1 KGHDR and CDR2 SFDVKD. The DNA read from the CDR3 is TGTGCCACCAGTGATCGTCTAGCGGGAGGCTCAGATACG. This encodes CATSDRLAGGSDT. The whole CDR3 sequence is CATSDRLAGGSDTQYF.

This clone came up a few times. The sequence runs out 3 residues before the end of the CDR3; the remainder is reconstructed from the germline J gene. The V and J genes are TRBV19 and TRBJ2-1; 7 bases line up with TRBD2. CDR1 and CDR2 from the germline V gene are LNHDA and SQIVND (reference sequence). Trimming took 5 bases from V and 2 from J; bases not matched to a gene: 3. The CDR3 totals 14 residues. The sequenced part of the CDR3 DNA is TGTGCCAGTAGTGGCGGGGGAACCTACAATGAG. Protein product: CASSGGGTYNE. The complete CDR3 protein is CASSGGGTYNEQFF.

This clone was seen ten or more times. From the germline J gene comes the end of the CDR3, since the read stops 3 residues before it. The V and J genes are TRBV20-1 and TRBJ2-3, with TRBD2 matching 9 bases. This CDR3 is built from 15 residues. CDR1 and CDR2 (germline): DFQATT, SNEGSKA (reference sequence). CDR3 DNA (partial): TGCAGTGCTAGATCCCGGACTAGCGCTAAGGGAGCG. Its translation: CSARSRTSAKGA. The whole CDR3 protein is CSARSRTSAKGAQYF.

This clone was seen ten or more times. The read falls 3 residues short of the CDR3 end, and the missing part is taken from the germline J gene. The chain joins TRBV29-1 to TRBJ2-1; TRBD1 is a possible D gene (5 bases). Germline V CDR1 and CDR2: SQVTM, ANQGSEA. Deletions cut 4 bases from V and 9 bases from J, with 25 bases between. This CDR3 spans 16 amino acids. The CDR3 sequence is CSVGPAGIGRVSEQFF. The CDR3 bases that were read are TGCAGCGTTGGCCCGGCAGGGATCGGACGGGTCTCTGAG.

Note on this clone: The observed sequence ends 3 residues before the CDR3 terminus, with the missing tail filled in from the germline J gene. The chain couples TRBV19 to TRBJ1-1, with 10 positions matching TRBD1. CDR1 is LNHDA, CDR2 SQIVND, per germline (reference sequence). The V segment lost 3 bases and the J segment 0 bases; nucleotides outside the gene matches: 10. The CDR3 contains 18 residues. The CDR3 loop is CASSIDDRGLGVNTEAFF. The sequenced CDR3 bases are TGTGCCAGTAGTATCGACGACAGGGGGCTAGGAGTGAACACTGAA.

This clone was seen repeatedly, ten times or more. The read comes to an end 3 residues before the CDR3 does, leaving the germline J gene to fill in the end. The genes are TRBV20-1 and TRBJ2-7, with 9 bases that match TRBD1. After removal of 6 bases from V and 4 bases from J, the junction contained 13 bases not matched to a gene. The V gene's germline CDR1 is DFQATT and CDR2 SNEGSKA (reference sequence). The CDR3 loop spans 15 amino acids. The CDR3 is CSAKRKEDRGYEQYF. The covered CDR3 bases are TGCAGTGCCAAGAGGAAAGAGGACAGGGGATACGAG.

This clone has ten or more counts. The DNA ends 3 residues before the CDR3 does, and the rest of the CDR3 is filled in from the germline J gene. V usage is TRBV18 and J usage is TRBJ1-6; 9 bases are a match to TRBD1. V lost 6 bases, J lost 4 bases, and 13 bases stayed unmatched. The CDR3 is 18 residues long. The V gene's germline CDR1 is KGHSH and CDR2 LQKENI. CDR3 sequence reads: CASSLQRQGVTYNSPLHF. The CDR3 DNA, read in part, is TGTGCCAGCTCGCTTCAAAGACAGGGGGTAACTTATAATTCACCC.

Concerning this clone: The CDR3 extends 3 residues past the end of the read, so its final part is completed from the germline J gene. The chain employs TRBV19 and TRBJ2-1, with 8 nucleotides matching TRBD1. This CDR3 has 14 residues. Losses at the gene ends were 5 bases for V and 9 bases for J; bases not matched to a gene: 9. Per the germline V gene, CDR1 is LNHDA and CDR2 is SQIVND (reference sequence). The CDR3: CASSLGQGRSEQFF. The sequenced part of the CDR3 DNA is TGTGCCAGTAGTTTAGGACAGGGTCGCTCTGAG.

In this sample, this clone turned up many times. The read finishes 3 residues shy of the CDR3 end, and the germline J gene is used to complete it. The chain couples TRBV30 to TRBJ2-2, with 12 bases lining up with TRBD2. The CDR3 sequence is 14 residues long. Losses at the gene ends were 8 bases for V and 4 bases for J; bases not matched to a gene: 5. The germline V gene encodes CDR1 GTSNPN and CDR2 SVGIG (reference sequence). CDR3 in amino acids: CAGLAGGFTGELFF. The part of the CDR3 DNA that was read is TGTGCCGGGCTAGCGGGGGGGTTCACCGGGGAG.

This clone appeared many times. Sequencing ends 3 residues short of the CDR3 end; the germline J gene provides the rest. The chain uses TRBV20-1 and TRBJ2-1, with TRBD2 identical over 12 bases. Trimming took 6 bases from V and 9 from J; bases not matched to a gene: 9. Per germline, CDR1 DFQATT and CDR2 SNEGSKA (reference sequence). The CDR3 spans 14 residues. CDR3 residues: CSAATSGGLGEQFF. CDR3 bases read: TGCAGTGCAGCGACTAGCGGGGGTCTGGGTGAG.

A note on this clone: The read ends 3 residues before the CDR3 terminus; that terminus is restored from the germline J gene. This chain joins TRBV20-1 and TRBJ2-5; D might be TRBD2 (7 bases). Germline V lookup: CDR1 DFQATT, CDR2 SNEGSKA (reference sequence). Deletions cut 2 bases from V and 5 bases from J, with 30 bases between. CDR3 length: 19 residues. CDR3 protein: CSARQWSPLASGRGETQYF. Incomplete CDR3 DNA: TGCAGTGCTAGACAATGGTCGCCTCTGGCTAGCGGAAGGGGGGAGACC.

This clone was seen repeatedly, ten times or more. The read terminates 3 residues ahead of where the CDR3 ends, so the germline J gene completes it. The V and J genes are TRBV20-1 and TRBJ2-2, with 9 bases aligning to TRBD1. Germline V gives CDR1 DFQATT, CDR2 SNEGSKA (reference sequence). The ends lost 2 bases at V and 4 bases at J; junction bases unmatched: 5. This CDR3 is built from 15 residues. This CDR3 is CSARSTGGRTGELFF. Incomplete CDR3 DNA: TGCAGTGCTAGATCAACAGGGGGCCGCACCGGGGAG.

This clone was seen a handful of times. The read halts 3 residues ahead of the CDR3 end, with the missing end drawn from the germline J gene. This chain connects TRBV19 to TRBJ2-1; a possible D gene is TRBD1 (5 bases). V was pared by 7 bases and J by 9 bases, with 16 bases between. Germline lookup yields CDR1 LNHDA and CDR2 SQIVND (reference sequence). The CDR3 totals 13 residues. The sequenced CDR3 bases are TGTGCCAGTAAGGGCAGGGCAGAAAGTGAG. As protein: CASKGRAESE. The full CDR3 protein reads CASKGRAESEQFF.

This clone appeared many times. With the read ending 3 residues before the CDR3 end, the germline J gene is used to fill in that end. The chain combines TRBV20-1 with TRBJ1-1, with a weak D call TRBD1 (6 bases). Deletions cut 5 bases from V and 2 bases from J, with 9 bases between. Germline values: CDR1 DFQATT, CDR2 SNEGSKA (reference sequence). The CDR3 has 12 residues. This CDR3 is CSARDTNTEAFF. The covered CDR3 bases are TGCAGTGCTCGGGACACCAACACTGAA.

This clone has more than one count but fewer than ten. The read is 3 residues too short to cover the CDR3 end, so that end is filled in from the germline J gene. The chain uses TRBV6-1 and TRBJ1-5; D is perhaps TRBD1 (5 bases). Germline V gives CDR1 MNHNS, CDR2 SASEGT. This CDR3 comprises 13 residues. The CDR3 loop is CASSVGQERPQHF. The sequenced part of the CDR3 DNA is TGTGCCAGCAGTGTAGGACAAGAGAGACCC.

This clone was counted only a few times. The missing CDR3 end, 3 residues past where the read stops, is filled in from the germline J gene. The chain combines TRBV19 with TRBJ1-5; D not resolved. The CDR3 length is 16 residues. The germline V and J ends were trimmed by 3 bases and 2 bases, with 14 bases remaining between them. The V gene's germline CDR1 is LNHDA and CDR2 SQIVND (reference sequence). CDR3 bases read: TGTGCCAGTAGTATTGAGGGCAGAGGCGGCAATCAGCCC. Amino acids: CASSIEGRGGNQP. The full CDR3 is CASSIEGRGGNQPQHF.

In its sample, this clone was seen a few times. The read is 3 residues too short to cover the CDR3 end, so that end is filled in from the germline J gene. The identical CDR3 is also encoded by other nucleotide sequences in the sample. The chain couples TRBV7-6 to TRBJ2-7, with D possibly TRBD1 on 5 matching bases. Germline CDR1 and CDR2: SGHVS and FNYEAQ. The V and J ends lost 5 bases and 1 base respectively, with 12 bases between them. There are 14 residues in the CDR3. CDR3 in amino acids: CASSLGTGSYEQYF. The covered CDR3 bases are TGTGCCAGCAGCCTAGGTACAGGTTCCTACGAG.

This clone was seen more than once but under ten times. With the read ending 3 residues before the CDR3 end, the germline J gene is used to fill in that end. This chain connects TRBV18 to TRBJ1-1, with TRBD1 matching 11 bases. Germline CDR1 is KGHSH and CDR2 is LQKENI. Unmatched junction bases numbered 1, after V lost 6 bases and J lost 4 bases. The CDR3 extends over 13 amino acids. The CDR3 loop reads CASSGTGGTEAFF. CDR3 DNA (partial): TGTGCCAGCTCGGGGACAGGGGGCACTGAA.

Comment on this clone: Coverage ceases 3 residues before the CDR3 finishes, and the germline J gene fills in the end. The chain employs TRBV19 and TRBJ2-2; 10 nucleotides match TRBD1. CDR3 size: 15 residues. Germline CDR1 is LNHDA and CDR2 is SQIVND (reference sequence). With V trimmed by 4 bases and J by 4 bases, 3 bases remained unmatched. Partial CDR3 DNA: TGTGCCAGTAGTAAGAGACAGGGGGCCACCGGGGAG. It is translated as CASSKRQGATGE. The CDR3 in full is CASSKRQGATGELFF.